The present T cell receptor beta chain was sequenced within a study of blood T cell repertoires in COVID-19. The CDR3 is made up of 16 amino acids. Trimming pared 3 bases from V and 0 bases from J, leaving 13 bases between. Germline values: CDR1 MDHEN, CDR2 SYDVKM. TCRdb keeps only in-frame clones here, not all; method: immunoSEQ multiplex PCR. The table records about 140,000 clones, 84% of them present only once. Assignments of participants to cohorts depended upon their own reported clinical history. Sequenced material: PBMCs or T cells enriched from blood (not recorded which). The chain recombines TRBV28 with TRBJ2-3, with D possibly being TRBD2 (5 bases). This clonotype was sampled from a woman between 45 and 65 years old with acute COVID-19. The CDR3, as DNA: TGTGCCAGCAGTTTTATCGCCGGGGTTAGCACAGATACGCAGTATTTT. Residues: CASSFIAGVSTDTQYF.